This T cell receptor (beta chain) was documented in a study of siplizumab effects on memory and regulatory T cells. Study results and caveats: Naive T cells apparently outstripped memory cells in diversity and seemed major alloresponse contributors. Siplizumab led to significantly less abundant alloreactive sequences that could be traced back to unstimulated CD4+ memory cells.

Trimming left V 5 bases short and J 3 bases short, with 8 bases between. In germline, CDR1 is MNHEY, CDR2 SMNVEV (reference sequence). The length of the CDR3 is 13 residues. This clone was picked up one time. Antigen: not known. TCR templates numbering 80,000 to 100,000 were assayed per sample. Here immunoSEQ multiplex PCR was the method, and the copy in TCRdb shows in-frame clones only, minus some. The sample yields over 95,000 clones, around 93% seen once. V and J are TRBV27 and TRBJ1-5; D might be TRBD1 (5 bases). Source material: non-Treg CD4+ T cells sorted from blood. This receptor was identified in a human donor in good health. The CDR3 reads CASSDSVNQPQHF. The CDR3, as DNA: TGTGCCAGCAGTGACAGTGTCAATCAGCCCCAGCATTTT.